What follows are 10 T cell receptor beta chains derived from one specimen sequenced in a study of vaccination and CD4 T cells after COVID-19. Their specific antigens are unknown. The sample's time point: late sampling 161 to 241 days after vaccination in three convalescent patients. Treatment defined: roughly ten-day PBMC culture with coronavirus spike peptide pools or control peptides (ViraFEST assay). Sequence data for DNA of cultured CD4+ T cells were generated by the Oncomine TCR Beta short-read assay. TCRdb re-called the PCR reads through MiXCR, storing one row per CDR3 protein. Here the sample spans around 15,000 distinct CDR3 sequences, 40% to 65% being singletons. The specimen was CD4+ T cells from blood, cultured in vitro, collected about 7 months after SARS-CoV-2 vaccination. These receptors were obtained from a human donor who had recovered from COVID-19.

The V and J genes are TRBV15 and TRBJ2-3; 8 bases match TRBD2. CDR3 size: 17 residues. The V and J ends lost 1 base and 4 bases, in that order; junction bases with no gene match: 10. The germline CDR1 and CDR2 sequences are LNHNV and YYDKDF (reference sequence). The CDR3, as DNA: TGTGCCACCAGCAGAGGGGGGAGCGGGGGAGGAGCAGATACGCAGTATTTT. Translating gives CATSRGGSGGGADTQYF. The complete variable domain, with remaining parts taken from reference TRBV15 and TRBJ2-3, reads DAMVIQNPRYQVTQFGKPVTLSCSQTLNHNVMYWYQQKSSQAPKLLFHYYDKDFNNEADTPDNFQSRRPNTSFCFLDIRSPGLGDTAMYLCATSRGGSGGGADTQYFGPGTRLTVL.

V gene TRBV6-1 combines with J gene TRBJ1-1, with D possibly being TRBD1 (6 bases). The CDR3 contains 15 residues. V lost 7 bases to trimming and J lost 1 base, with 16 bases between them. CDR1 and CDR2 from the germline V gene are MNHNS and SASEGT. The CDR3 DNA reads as TGTGCCAGCAACCCCCTCGGGGGCAAGAACACTGAAGCTTTCTTT. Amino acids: CASNPLGGKNTEAFF.

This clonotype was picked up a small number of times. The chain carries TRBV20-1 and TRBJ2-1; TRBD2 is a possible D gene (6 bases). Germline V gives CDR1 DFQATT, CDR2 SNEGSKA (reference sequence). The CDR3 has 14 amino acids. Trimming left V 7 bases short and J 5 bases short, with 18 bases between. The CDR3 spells CSVRSRAGNNEQFF. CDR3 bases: TGCAGTGTTAGGAGTCGGGCGGGGAACAATGAGCAGTTCTTC.

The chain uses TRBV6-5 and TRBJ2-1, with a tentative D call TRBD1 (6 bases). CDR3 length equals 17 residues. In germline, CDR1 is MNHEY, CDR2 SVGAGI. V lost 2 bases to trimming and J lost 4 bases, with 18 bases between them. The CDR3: CASSYPAPGQLYNEQFF. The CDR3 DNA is TGTGCCAGCAGTTACCCTGCCCCGGGACAACTATACAATGAGCAGTTCTTC.

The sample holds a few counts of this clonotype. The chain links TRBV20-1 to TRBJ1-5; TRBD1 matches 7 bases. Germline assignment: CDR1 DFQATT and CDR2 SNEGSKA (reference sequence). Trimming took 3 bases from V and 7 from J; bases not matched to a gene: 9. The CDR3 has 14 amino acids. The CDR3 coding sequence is TGCAGTGCTAGGGACCGACAGGGAGGCCAGCCCCAGCATTTT. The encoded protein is CSARDRQGGQPQHF.

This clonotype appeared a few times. The CDR3 bases are TGTGCCAGTAGCAGAACGTGGGGAGATCTTCGTGGCTACACCTTC. Its protein is CASSRTWGDLRGYTF. The rearrangement joins TRBV19 to TRBJ1-2, with D unclear. V dropped 6 bases and J dropped 7 bases, with 21 bases sitting between them. From germline, CDR1 is LNHDA and CDR2 SQIVND (reference sequence). The CDR3 runs to 15 residues.

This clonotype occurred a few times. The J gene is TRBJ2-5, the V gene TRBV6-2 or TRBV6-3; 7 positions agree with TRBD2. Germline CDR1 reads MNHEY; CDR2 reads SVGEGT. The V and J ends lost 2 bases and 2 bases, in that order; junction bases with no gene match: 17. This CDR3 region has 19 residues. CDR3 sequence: CASSYPIPLLAPGQETQYF. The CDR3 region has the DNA TGTGCCAGCAGTTACCCGATACCTCTACTAGCGCCGGGACAAGAGACCCAGTACTTC.

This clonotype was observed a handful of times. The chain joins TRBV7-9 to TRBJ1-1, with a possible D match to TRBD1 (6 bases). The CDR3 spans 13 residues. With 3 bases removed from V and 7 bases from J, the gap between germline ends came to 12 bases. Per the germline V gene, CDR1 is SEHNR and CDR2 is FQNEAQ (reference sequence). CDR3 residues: CASSFQQGSEAFF. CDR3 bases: TGTGCCAGCAGCTTTCAACAGGGTAGTGAAGCTTTCTTT.

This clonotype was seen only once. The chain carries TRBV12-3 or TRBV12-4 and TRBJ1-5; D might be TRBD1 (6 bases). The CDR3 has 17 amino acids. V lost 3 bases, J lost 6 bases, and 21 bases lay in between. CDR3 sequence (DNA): TGTGCCAGCAGTTTGGGGTTTGGGGGGGCGCGTAGTCAGCCCCAGCATTTT. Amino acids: CASSLGFGGARSQPQHF.

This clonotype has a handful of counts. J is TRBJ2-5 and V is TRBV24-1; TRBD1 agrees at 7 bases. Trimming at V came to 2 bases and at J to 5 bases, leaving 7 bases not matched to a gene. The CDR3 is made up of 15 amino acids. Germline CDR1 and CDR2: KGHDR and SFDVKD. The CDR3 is CATSDSTGSGETQYF. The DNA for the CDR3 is TGTGCCACCAGTGATTCGACAGGGTCCGGGGAGACCCAGTACTTC.